The 16 T cell receptor beta chains below were found in one sample sequenced in a study of CD8 T cells in ankylosing spondylitis. Via MiXCR, TCRdb re-called the 5' RACE reads, giving one row per CDR3 protein. The profile shows around 29,000 distinct CDR3 sequences, 5.3% of them singletons. The sequencing input was blood, either unsorted or a sorted T cell fraction (not recorded which). The receptor source for this set is a female donor with ankylosing spondylitis or in good health (not recorded which).

At least ten counts were recorded for this clonotype. The chain couples TRBV9 to TRBJ1-3; the D gene is possibly TRBD1 (6 bases). Germline values: CDR1 SGDLS, CDR2 YYNGEE. The V end lost 4 bases, the J end lost 4 bases, and 21 bases lay between the germline ends. The length of the CDR3 is 17 residues. Written as DNA, the CDR3 is TGTGCCAGCAGCCCCAAGTACAGGGACGTGAAGGGAAACACCATATATTTT. This sequence encodes CASSPKYRDVKGNTIYF.

This clonotype is termed medium-sized (0.01 to 0.1%). V gene TRBV9 combines with J gene TRBJ1-2; D remains unclear. V lost 0 bases, J lost 5 bases, and 2 bases lay in between. Germline V lookup: CDR1 SGDLS, CDR2 YYNGEE. The CDR3 extends over 11 amino acids. The CDR3 nucleotides read TGTGCCAGCAGCGTAGGTTATGGCTACACCTTC. Translating it yields CASSVGYGYTF.

There are many counts of this clonotype. The chain has TRBV9 and TRBJ2-7; D possibly corresponds to TRBD1 (6 bases). V shed 0 bases and J shed 0 bases, with 10 bases lying between them. This CDR3 spans 15 amino acids. Per the germline V gene, CDR1 is SGDLS and CDR2 is YYNGEE. The CDR3, as DNA: TGTGCCAGCAGCGTAGATGACAGGCCCTCCTACGAGCAGTACTTC. Translated, it gives CASSVDDRPSYEQYF.

This clonotype was recorded many times. J is TRBJ2-2 and V is TRBV9; no firm D call. The CDR3 is made up of 13 amino acids. Germline values: CDR1 SGDLS, CDR2 YYNGEE. V was trimmed by 1 base and J by 5 bases, leaving 6 bases between them. The CDR3: CASSVRTTGELFF. The CDR3 DNA is TGTGCCAGCAGCGTAAGGACGACCGGGGAGCTGTTTTTT. The full variable domain, its missing parts supplied by reference TRBV9 and TRBJ2-2, is DSGVTQTPKHLITATGQRVTLRCSPRSGDLSVYWYQQSLDQGLQFLIQYYNGEERAKGNILERFSAQQFPDLHSELNLSSLELGDSALYFCASSVRTTGELFFGEGSRLTVL.

This clonotype came up many times. J is TRBJ2-2 and V is TRBV9; maybe TRBD2 (6 bases). Trimming removed 2 bases from V and 1 base from J, with 12 bases in between. The CDR3 loop spans 16 amino acids. Per germline, CDR1 SGDLS and CDR2 YYNGEE. This CDR3 is CASSVAGGKNTGELFF. CDR3 DNA: TGTGCCAGCAGCGTGGCCGGGGGAAAGAACACCGGGGAGCTGTTTTTT.

This clonotype was picked up many times. J is TRBJ2-1 and V is TRBV9, with D tentatively TRBD1 (5 bases). Germline assignment: CDR1 SGDLS and CDR2 YYNGEE. V lost 4 bases and J 8 bases, leaving 7 bases between the germline ends. This CDR3 has 11 amino acids. The CDR3 DNA sequence: TGTGCCAGCAGCCAGGGCTATGAGCAGTTCTTC. This encodes CASSQGYEQFF.

This clonotype was detected many times. The chain recombines TRBV9 with TRBJ2-6; 7 nucleotides agree with TRBD1. CDR3 length equals 17 residues. V lost 0 bases, J lost 0 bases, and 3 bases stayed unmatched. Per the germline V gene, CDR1 is SGDLS and CDR2 is YYNGEE. The CDR3 DNA is TGTGCCAGCAGCGTAGGACAGGGTAACTCTGGGGCCAACGTCCTGACTTTC. Protein: CASSVGQGNSGANVLTF.

This clonotype has ten or more counts. The rearrangement joins TRBV9 to TRBJ2-3; 13 bases fit TRBD2. The CDR3 sequence is 18 residues long. V lost 3 bases, J lost 4 bases, and 11 bases stayed unmatched. CDR1 is SGDLS, CDR2 YYNGEE, per germline. Written as DNA, the CDR3 is TGTGCCAGCAGCGCGCCTTCAACTAGCGGGAGGGCCGCAGATACGCAGTATTTT. Translated: CASSAPSTSGRAADTQYF.

The chain is built from TRBV9 and TRBJ2-2; tentatively, D is TRBD2 (6 bases). The CDR3 length is 14 residues. Germline CDR1 and CDR2: SGDLS and YYNGEE. Trimming removed 1 base at V and 7 bases at J, with 11 bases between. The CDR3 DNA reads TGTGCCAGCAGCGTATCTAGCGAATACGGGGAGCTGTTTTTT. This gives the protein CASSVSSEYGELFF.

This clonotype came up many times. The chain has TRBV9 and TRBJ2-7; TRBD2 matches 7 bases. The V and J ends lost 1 base and 7 bases, in that order; junction bases with no gene match: 14. Per the germline V gene, CDR1 is SGDLS and CDR2 is YYNGEE. The CDR3 runs 16 residues. The CDR3 loop is CASSVLSGGVGTEQYF. The CDR3 bases are TGTGCCAGCAGCGTACTCAGTGGGGGGGTCGGAACGGAGCAGTACTTC.

This clonotype is medium-sized by share. The chain joins TRBV9 to TRBJ1-3, with D possibly matching TRBD1 (5 bases). Germline V gene lookup returns CDR1 SGDLS and CDR2 YYNGEE. The CDR3 has 15 amino acids. Trimming pared 0 bases from V and 2 bases from J, leaving 9 bases between. The DNA of the CDR3 is TGTGCCAGCAGCGTAGTAGGGGAGACTGGAAACACCATATATTTT. Translated, it gives CASSVVGETGNTIYF.

Ten or more counts support this clonotype. The rearrangement joins TRBV9 to TRBJ1-5; weak D call: TRBD1 (5 bases). Deletions cut 0 bases from V and 7 bases from J, with 11 bases between. This CDR3 is 14 amino acids long. Germline V gene lookup returns CDR1 SGDLS and CDR2 YYNGEE. The CDR3 loop reads CASSVDGWGQPQHF. For the CDR3, the DNA is TGTGCCAGCAGCGTAGATGGTTGGGGGCAGCCCCAGCATTTT.

By share of the sample, this clonotype is medium-sized. The chain uses TRBV9 and TRBJ1-6; D perhaps matches TRBD1 (6 bases). Trimming pared 0 bases from V and 6 bases from J, leaving 13 bases between. Looked up from germline, CDR1 is SGDLS and CDR2 is YYNGEE. The CDR3 totals 16 residues. The CDR3 DNA reads TGTGCCAGCAGCGTAGGTCCCGGACAGATTAATTCACCCCTCCACTTT. It encodes CASSVGPGQINSPLHF.

This clonotype was seen many times. This chain links TRBV23-1 with TRBJ2-3; 12 bases are a match to TRBD2. TRBV23-1 is identified as an open reading frame with a role that is uncertain. The CDR3 is 15 amino acids. V lost 7 bases and J lost 8; bases outside the gene matches: 10. CDR3 DNA sequence: TGCGCCAGCAAGGGACTAGCGGGTCCATTGGGTACGCAGTATTTT. Protein sequence: CASKGLAGPLGTQYF.

This clonotype was seen more than once but under ten times. The chain employs TRBV9 and TRBJ2-1; D uncertain. The CDR3 sequence is 13 residues long. The germline V and J ends were trimmed by 3 bases and 10 bases, with 14 bases remaining between them. Per germline, CDR1 SGDLS and CDR2 YYNGEE. CDR3: CASSATEYAEQFF. DNA of the CDR3: TGTGCCAGCAGCGCTACGGAATATGCAGAGCAGTTCTTC.

This clonotype was observed many times. The V and J genes are TRBV9 and TRBJ1-3; no firm D call. This CDR3 has 15 amino acids. V was shortened by 2 bases and J by 1 base, with 10 bases between the two germline ends. Germline V gene sequence: CDR1 SGDLS, CDR2 YYNGEE. The CDR3 sequence is CASSVEAGSGNTIYF. The CDR3 DNA reads TGTGCCAGCAGCGTGGAGGCAGGATCTGGAAACACCATATATTTT.